Sequencing of this TCR beta chain was carried out in a study of prognosis after radiotherapy for stage I lung cancer. At the level of the study: It was between early 2018 and 2019 that stage I non-small cell lung cancer patients were enrolled. With some 13 men and roughly six women, the cohort's median age was around 70 years, range roughly 53–85. The study's findings and limits: TRBV and TRBJ gene usage reportedly differed between patients with and without metastases.

With V trimmed by 4 bases and J by 8 bases, 8 bases remained unmatched. The CDR3 is made up of 15 amino acids. CDR1 and CDR2 (germline): MNHEY, SMNVEV (reference sequence). The study amplified the TCR beta CDR3 region from genomic DNA. This amplification was carried out by two rounds of multiplex PCR. The authors ran first-round PCR with primers specific to each TRBV and TRBJ gene. MiXCR, applied by TCRdb to the multiplex PCR reads, yields one record per CDR3 protein. The data hold around 14,000 distinct CDR3 sequences, with roughly 30% observed a single time. This clonotype occurred many times. The target antigen is unknown.

Sequenced material: PBMCs, taken before or after stereotactic body radiation therapy (not recorded which). The source of this sequence is a donor over 45 with non-small cell lung cancer. This rearrangement joins TRBV27 to TRBJ1-4, with 9 bases lining up with TRBD1. For the CDR3, the DNA is TGTGCCAGCAGTTCCGGACAGGGGTTTCTGGAAAAACTGTTTTTT. It encodes CASSSGQGFLEKLFF.